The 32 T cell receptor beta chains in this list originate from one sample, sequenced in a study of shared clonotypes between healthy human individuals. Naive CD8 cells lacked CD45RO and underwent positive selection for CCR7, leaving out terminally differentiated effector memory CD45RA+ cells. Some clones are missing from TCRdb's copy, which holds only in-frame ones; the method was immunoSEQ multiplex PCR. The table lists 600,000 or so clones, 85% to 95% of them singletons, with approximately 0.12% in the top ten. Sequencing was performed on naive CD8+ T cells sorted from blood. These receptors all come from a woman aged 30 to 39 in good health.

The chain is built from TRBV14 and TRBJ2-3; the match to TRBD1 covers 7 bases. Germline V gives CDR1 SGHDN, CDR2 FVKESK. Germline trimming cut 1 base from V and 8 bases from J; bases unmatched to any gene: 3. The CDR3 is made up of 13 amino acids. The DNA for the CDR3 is TGTGCCAGCAGCCAAGTCGAGGGGGCTACGCAGTATTTT. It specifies CASSQVEGATQYF.

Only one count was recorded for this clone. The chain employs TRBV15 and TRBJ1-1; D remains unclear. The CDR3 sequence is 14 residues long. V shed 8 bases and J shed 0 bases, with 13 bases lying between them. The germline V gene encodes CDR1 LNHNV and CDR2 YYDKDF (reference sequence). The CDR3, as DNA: TGTGCCACCTCCCCCGGCTTTCTGAACACTGAAGCTTTCTTT. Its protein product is CATSPGFLNTEAFF.

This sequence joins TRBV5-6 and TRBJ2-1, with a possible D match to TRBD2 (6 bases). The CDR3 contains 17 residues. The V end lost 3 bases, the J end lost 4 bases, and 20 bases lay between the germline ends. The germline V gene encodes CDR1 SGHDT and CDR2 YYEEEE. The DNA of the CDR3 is TGTGCCAGCAGCTCGATTAGGTGGCTAGCGAATTACAATGAGCAGTTCTTC. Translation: CASSSIRWLANYNEQFF.

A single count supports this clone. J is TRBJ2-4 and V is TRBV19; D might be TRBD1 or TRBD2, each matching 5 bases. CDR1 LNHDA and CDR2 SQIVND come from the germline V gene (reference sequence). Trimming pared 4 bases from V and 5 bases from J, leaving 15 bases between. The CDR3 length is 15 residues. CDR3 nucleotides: TGTGCCAGTAGTACGATGGTCCTGGGGGAAAACATTCAGTACTTC. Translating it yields CASSTMVLGENIQYF.

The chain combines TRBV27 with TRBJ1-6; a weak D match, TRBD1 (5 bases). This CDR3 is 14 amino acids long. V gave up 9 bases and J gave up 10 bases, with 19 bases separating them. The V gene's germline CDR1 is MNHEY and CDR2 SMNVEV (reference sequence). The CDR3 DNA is TGTGCCAGTGGGGGAGAGGGCGGGGGATCACCCCTCCACTTT. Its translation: CASGGEGGGSPLHF.

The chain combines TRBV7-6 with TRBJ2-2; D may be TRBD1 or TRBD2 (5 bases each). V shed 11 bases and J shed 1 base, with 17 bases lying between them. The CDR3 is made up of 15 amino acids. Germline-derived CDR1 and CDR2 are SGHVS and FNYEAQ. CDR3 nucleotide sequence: TGTGCCGCAGGGCTGACTCGGGGGAACACCGGGGAGCTGTTTTTT. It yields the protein CAAGLTRGNTGELFF.

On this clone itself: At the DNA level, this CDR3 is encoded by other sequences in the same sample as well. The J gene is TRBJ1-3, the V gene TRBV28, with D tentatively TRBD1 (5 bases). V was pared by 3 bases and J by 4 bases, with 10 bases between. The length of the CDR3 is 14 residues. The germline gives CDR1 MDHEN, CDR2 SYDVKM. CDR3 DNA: TGTGCCAGCAGTTTCCAGGGAGCCGGAAACACCATATATTTT. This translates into CASSFQGAGNTIYF.

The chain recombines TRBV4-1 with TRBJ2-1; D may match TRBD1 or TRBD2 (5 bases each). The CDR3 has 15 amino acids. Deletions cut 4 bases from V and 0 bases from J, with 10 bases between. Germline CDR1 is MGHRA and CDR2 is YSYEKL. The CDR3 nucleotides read TGCGCCAGCAGCCTGGGACCCGGCTCCTACAATGAGCAGTTCTTC. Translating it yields CASSLGPGSYNEQFF.

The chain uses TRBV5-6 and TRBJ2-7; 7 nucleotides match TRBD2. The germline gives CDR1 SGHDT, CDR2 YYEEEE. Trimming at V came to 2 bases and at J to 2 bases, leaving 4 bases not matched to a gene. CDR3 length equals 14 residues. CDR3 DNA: TGTGCCAGCAGCTTAAGCGGGAAGCCCTACGAGCAGTACTTC. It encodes CASSLSGKPYEQYF.

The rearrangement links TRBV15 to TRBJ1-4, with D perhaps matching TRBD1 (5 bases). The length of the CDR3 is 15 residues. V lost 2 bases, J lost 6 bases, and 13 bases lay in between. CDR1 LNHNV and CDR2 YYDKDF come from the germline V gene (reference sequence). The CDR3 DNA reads TGTGCCACCAGCAGAACGGGGGGAGGCTATGAAAAACTGTTTTTT. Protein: CATSRTGGGYEKLFF.

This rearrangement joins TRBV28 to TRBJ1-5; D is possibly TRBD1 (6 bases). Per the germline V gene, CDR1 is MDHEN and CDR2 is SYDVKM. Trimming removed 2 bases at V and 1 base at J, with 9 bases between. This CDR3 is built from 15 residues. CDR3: CASSLGTRSNQPQHF. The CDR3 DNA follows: TGTGCCAGCAGTTTAGGGACAAGGAGCAATCAGCCCCAGCATTTT.

CDR3 in amino acids: CASSIPTVNTEAFF. The CDR3 nucleotides read TGTGCCAGTAGTATCCCAACAGTGAACACTGAAGCTTTCTTT. V gene TRBV19 combines with J gene TRBJ1-1, with unresolved D. This CDR3 is built from 14 residues. V shed 3 bases and J shed 0 bases, with 8 bases lying between them. The germline CDR1 and CDR2 sequences are LNHDA and SQIVND (reference sequence).

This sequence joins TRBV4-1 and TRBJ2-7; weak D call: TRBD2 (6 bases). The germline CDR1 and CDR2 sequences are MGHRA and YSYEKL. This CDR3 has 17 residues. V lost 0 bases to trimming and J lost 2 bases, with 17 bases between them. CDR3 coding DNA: TGCGCCAGCAGCCAAGATGACGGGGGTCAACCGCCCTACGAGCAGTACTTC. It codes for CASSQDDGGQPPYEQYF.

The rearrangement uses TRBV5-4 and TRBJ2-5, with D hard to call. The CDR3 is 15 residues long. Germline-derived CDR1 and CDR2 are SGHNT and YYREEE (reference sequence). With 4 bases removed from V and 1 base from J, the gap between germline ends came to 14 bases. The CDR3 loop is CASSPRFAVQETQYF. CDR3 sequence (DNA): TGTGCCAGCAGCCCCCGTTTTGCGGTCCAAGAGACCCAGTACTTC.

The DNA of the CDR3 is TGTGCCAGCAGCACCTCCGCCGAGCAGTACTTC. Protein sequence: CASSTSAEQYF. The rearrangement links TRBV5-4 to TRBJ2-7; D gene uncertain. The CDR3 loop spans 11 amino acids. V was pared by 4 bases and J by 6 bases, with 8 bases between. Looked up from germline, CDR1 is SGHNT and CDR2 is YYREEE (reference sequence).

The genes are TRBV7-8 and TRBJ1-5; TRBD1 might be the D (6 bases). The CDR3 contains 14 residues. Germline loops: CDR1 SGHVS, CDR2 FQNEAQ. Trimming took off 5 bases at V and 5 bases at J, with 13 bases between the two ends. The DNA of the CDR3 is TGTGCCAGCAGCGGCACGGCAGGGGATCAGCCCCAGCATTTT. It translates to CASSGTAGDQPQHF.

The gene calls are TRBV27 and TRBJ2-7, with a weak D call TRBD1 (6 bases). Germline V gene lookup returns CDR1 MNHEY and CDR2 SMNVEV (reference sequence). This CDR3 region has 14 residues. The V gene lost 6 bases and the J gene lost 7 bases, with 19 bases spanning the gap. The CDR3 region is CASRSGTPAREQYF. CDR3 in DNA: TGTGCCAGCAGGTCCGGGACACCCGCTCGGGAGCAGTACTTC.

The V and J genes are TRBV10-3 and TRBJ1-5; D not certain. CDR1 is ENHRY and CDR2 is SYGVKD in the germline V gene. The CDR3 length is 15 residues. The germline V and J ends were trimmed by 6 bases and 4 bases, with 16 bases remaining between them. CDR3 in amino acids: CAIRENAGVNQPQHF. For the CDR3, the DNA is TGTGCCATCAGGGAGAATGCGGGAGTTAATCAGCCCCAGCATTTT.

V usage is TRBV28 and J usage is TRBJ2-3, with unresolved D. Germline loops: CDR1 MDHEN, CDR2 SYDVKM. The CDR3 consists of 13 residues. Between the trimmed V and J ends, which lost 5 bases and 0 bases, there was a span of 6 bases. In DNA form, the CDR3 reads TGTGCCAGCAGTCCTTCTAGCACAGATACGCAGTATTTT. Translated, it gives CASSPSSTDTQYF.

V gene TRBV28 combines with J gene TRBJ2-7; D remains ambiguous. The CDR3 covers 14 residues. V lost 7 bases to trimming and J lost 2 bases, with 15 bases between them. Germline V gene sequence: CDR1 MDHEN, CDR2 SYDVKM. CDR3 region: CASTSLGRTYEQYF. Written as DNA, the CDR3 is TGTGCCAGCACCTCCCTGGGCAGAACCTACGAGCAGTACTTC.

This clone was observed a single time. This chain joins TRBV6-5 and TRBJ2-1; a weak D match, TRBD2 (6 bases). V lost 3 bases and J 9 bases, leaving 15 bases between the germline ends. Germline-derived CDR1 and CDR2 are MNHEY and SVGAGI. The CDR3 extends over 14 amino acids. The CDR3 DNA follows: TGTGCCAGCAGTTATACCGGGACTGACCGTGAGCAGTTCTTC. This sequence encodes CASSYTGTDREQFF.

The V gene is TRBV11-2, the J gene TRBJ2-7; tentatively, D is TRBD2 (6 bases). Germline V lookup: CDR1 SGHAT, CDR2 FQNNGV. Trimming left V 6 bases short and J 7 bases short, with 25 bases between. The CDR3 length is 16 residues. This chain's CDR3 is CASSHGGGAPSGEQYF. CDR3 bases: TGTGCCAGCAGTCACGGGGGTGGGGCGCCCTCGGGGGAGCAGTACTTC.

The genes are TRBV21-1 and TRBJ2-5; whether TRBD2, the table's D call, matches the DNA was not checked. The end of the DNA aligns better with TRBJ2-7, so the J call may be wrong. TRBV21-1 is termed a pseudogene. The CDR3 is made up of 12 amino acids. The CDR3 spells CASFEVRYEQYF. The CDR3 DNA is TGTGCCAGCTTCGAAGTCCGTTACGAGCAGTACTTC.

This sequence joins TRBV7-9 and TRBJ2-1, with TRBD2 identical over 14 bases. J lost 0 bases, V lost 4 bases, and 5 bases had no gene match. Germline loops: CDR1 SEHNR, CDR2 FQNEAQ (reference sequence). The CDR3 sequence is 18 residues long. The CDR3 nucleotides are TGTGCCAGCAGCTCCGGACTAGCGGGAGGCCGCTCCTACAATGAGCAGTTCTTC. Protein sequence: CASSSGLAGGRSYNEQFF.

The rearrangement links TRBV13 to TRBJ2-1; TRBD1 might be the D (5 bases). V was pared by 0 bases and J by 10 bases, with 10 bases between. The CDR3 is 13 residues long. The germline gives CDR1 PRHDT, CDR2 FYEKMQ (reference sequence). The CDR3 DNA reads TGTGCCAGCAGCTTAGGCAGGGCGGAGGAGCAGTTCTTC. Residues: CASSLGRAEEQFF. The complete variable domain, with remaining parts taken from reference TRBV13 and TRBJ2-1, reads AAGVIQSPRHLIKEKRETATLKCYPIPRHDTVYWYQQGPGQDPQFLISFYEKMQSDKGSIPDRFSAQQFSDYHSELNMSSLELGDSALYFCASSLGRAEEQFFGPGTRLTVL.

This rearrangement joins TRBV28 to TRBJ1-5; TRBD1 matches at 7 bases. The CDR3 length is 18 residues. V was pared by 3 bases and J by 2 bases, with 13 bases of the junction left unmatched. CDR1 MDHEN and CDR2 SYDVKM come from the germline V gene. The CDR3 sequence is CASSFIKQGKSGNQPQHF. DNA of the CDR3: TGTGCCAGCAGTTTTATCAAACAGGGGAAGAGTGGCAATCAGCCCCAGCATTTT.

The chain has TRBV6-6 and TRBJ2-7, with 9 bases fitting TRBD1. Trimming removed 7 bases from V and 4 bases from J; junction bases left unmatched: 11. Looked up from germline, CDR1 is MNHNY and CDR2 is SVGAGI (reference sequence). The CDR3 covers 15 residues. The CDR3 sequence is CASIPGGQGLYEQYF. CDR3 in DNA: TGTGCCAGCATTCCAGGGGGACAGGGATTGTACGAGCAGTACTTC.

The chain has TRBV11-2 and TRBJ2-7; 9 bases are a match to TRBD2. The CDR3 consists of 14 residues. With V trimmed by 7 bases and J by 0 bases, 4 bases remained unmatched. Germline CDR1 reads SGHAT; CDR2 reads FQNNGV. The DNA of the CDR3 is TGTGCCAGCACAGGCGGGAGGGTCTCCTACGAGCAGTACTTC. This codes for CASTGGRVSYEQYF.

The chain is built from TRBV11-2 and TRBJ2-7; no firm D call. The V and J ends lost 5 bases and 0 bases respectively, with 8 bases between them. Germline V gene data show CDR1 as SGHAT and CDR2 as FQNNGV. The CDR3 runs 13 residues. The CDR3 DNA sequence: TGTGCCAGCAGCCTGGACCTCTCCTACGAGCAGTACTTC. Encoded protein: CASSLDLSYEQYF.

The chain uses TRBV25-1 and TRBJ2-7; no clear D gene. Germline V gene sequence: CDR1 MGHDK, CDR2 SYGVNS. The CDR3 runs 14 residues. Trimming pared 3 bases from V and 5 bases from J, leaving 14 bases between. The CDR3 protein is CASSEIGFLHEQYF. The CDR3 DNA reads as TGTGCCAGCAGTGAGATAGGGTTTCTGCACGAGCAGTACTTC.

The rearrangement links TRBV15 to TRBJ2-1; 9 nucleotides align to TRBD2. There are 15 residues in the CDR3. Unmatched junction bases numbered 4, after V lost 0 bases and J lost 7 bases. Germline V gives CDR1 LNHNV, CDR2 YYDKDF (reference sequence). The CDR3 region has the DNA TGTGCCACCAGCAGAGAGGCGGGAGGGGGTAATGAGCAGTTCTTC. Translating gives CATSREAGGGNEQFF.

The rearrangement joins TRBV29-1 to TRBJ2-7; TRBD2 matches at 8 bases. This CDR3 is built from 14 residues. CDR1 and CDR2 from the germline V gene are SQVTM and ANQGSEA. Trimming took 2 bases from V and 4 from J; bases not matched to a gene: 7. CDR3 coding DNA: TGCAGCGTTGAATTGGCAGCGGGAGCATACGAGCAGTACTTC. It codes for CSVELAAGAYEQYF.